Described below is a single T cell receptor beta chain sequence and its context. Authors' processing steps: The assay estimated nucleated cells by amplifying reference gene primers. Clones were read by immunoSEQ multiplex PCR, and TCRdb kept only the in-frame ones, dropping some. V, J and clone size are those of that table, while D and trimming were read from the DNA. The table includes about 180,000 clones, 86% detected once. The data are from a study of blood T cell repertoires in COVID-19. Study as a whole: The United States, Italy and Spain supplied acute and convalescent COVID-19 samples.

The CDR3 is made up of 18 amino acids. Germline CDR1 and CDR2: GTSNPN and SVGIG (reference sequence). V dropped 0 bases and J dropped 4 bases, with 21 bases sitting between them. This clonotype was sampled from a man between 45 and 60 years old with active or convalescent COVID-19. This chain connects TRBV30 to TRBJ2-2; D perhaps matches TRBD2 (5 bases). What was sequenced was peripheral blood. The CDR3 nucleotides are TGTGCCTGGAGTGTAGGGCGATGGGCCCGTCGGGGCACCGGGGAGCTGTTTTTT. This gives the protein CAWSVGRWARRGTGELFF.